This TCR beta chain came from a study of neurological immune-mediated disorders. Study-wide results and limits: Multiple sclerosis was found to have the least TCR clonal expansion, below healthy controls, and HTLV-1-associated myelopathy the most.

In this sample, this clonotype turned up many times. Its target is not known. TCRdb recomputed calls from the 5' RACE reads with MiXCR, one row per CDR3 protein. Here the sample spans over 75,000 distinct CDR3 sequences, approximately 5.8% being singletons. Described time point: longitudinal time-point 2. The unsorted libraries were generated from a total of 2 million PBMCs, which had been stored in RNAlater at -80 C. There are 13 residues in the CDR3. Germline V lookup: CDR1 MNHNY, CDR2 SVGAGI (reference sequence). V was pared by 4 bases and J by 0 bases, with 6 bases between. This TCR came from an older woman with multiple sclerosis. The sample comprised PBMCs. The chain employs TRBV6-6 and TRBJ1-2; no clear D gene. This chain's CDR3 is CASSSFPNYGYTF. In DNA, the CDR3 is TGTGCCAGCAGTTCTTTCCCTAACTATGGCTACACCTTC.